This T cell receptor (beta chain) emerged from a study of beta chain features in type 1 diabetes (dated by TCRdb to 2017 to 2018). Looking at the study overall: No differences in mean age, gender distribution, total cell number or subset yield were found between patients and healthy donors. Across all samples, some 110,000,000 sorted cells were examined, and cell number per subset correlated strongly with RNA yield. In the study, TCRB repertoires of sorted circulating CD4+ T cell subsets from recently diagnosed type 1 diabetes patients were compared with those of matched healthy donors. Regulatory and stem cell-like memory subsets were isolated from only 8 patients and roughly eight healthy donors, whereas naive and central memory subsets came from all 28 donors.

Concerning this clone: Its antigen is unknown. The record has no base qualities; no much larger clone is one base away.

From each donor, a single peripheral blood sample of 90 to 150 mL on average was drawn into heparinised tubes. A BD FACSAria II was used to sort naive, central memory, regulatory and stem cell-like memory CD4+ T cells with a panel that included CD45RO, CCR7, CD25, CD127, CD95 and CD27. A purity above 95% was achieved for all sorted populations. PBMCs were separated immediately by Lymphoprep density gradient centrifugation and were stained directly, without being cultured. Samples were stained and sorted in pairs, with one healthy donor and one patient per experiment, so that batch effects were minimized. Study-level results and caveats: Because the HLA sub-analyses included only small numbers of individuals, any influence of HLA type on TCRB rearrangement was left unresolved. Fewer insertions and more nucleotide deletions at VDJ recombination sites were observed in patients with type 1 diabetes, implying thymic rearrangement abnormalities. PCR may preferentially amplify shorter templates, but because patient and control samples were amplified and corrected together, any resulting skew would affect both groups equally. In all four CD4+ subsets, TCRB CDR3 length was moderately but significantly shorter in type 1 diabetes patients. Naive, central memory and regulatory TCRB repertoires appeared to be more similar among patients than among healthy donors. Because cDNA was sequenced instead of genomic DNA, activated cells with high expression could be over-represented, although the groups did not differ in activation or CD3 levels.

All of the isolated RNA was reverse transcribed with the High Capacity cDNA Reverse Transcription Kit, so expressed TCRB transcripts were sequenced. Naive, central memory and regulatory T cell samples underwent deep immunoSEQ sequencing, averaging roughly 3.5 million total reads per sample. Sorted cells were lysed in RLT buffer, and RNA was extracted using DNase-treated RNeasy Micro or Mini kits according to cell number. Each cell subset was processed separately to prevent cross-contamination, with patient and healthy donor samples processed together. The immunoSEQ multiplex PCR was used to amplify TCRB sequences from cDNA, generating 87-bp fragments that spanned the CDR3 region. Sequencing of the amplicons was performed on the Illumina HiSeq platform. The study's processing was this. PCR bias was computationally corrected using synthetic template baselines, reads within Hamming distance 2 were collapsed, and singletons that could not be merged were discarded. By aligning reads against IMGT, V, D and J genes, CDR3 length, and insertions or deletions at six rearrangement sites were assigned. Within each subset, clonotype counts were normalized to sorted cell number, and only after that were true diversity and Gini coefficients computed with the tcR R package. Repertoire sharing was quantified using the overlap coefficient calculated on TCRB nucleotide sequences. Out-of-frame TCRB sequences from naive cells were analyzed as a proxy for the pre-selection repertoire. Held by TCRdb, this immuneACCESS table contains in-frame sequences only and omits some clones. Under half of the omission traces to an unresolved V gene where checked; the cause of the rest is unknown. V and J calls and clone size are copied from that table; D and trimming were computed from the DNA. This sample holds some 290,000 clones; around 15% were observed only once. The leading ten clones occupy about 0.017% of the sample.

CDR1 and CDR2 (LNHNV, YYDKDF) derive from the germline V gene (reference sequence). Spanning cysteine to phenylalanine, the CDR3 consists of 12 amino acids. Only CDR3 DNA is held: 36 bases, read in frame from base 1. Trimming at the junction amounts to 3 bases on V and 3 bases on J, and the germline ends lie 5 bases apart. The receptor's source is a man aged 25-45 years with type 1 diabetes. Sequencing was performed on naive CD4+ T cells from blood. Taken with the paper, the label for cell subset or site translates to: true naive CD4+ T cells. The chain is made from TRBV15 and TRBJ2-5; the D gene is not confidently resolved. The DNA reads TGTGCCACCAGCAGCTCGGAAGAGACCCAGTACTTC. Its coded protein is CATSSSEETQYF.